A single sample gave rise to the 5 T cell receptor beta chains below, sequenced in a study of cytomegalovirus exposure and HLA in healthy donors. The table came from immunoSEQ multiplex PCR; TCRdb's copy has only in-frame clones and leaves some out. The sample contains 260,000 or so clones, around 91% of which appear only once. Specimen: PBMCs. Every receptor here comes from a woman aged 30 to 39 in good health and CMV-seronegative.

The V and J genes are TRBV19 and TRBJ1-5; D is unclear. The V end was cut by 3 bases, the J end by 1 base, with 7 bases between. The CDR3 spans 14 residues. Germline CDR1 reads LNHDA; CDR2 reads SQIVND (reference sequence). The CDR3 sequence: CASSIMDSNQPQHF. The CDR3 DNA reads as TGTGCCAGTAGTATTATGGACAGCAATCAGCCCCAGCATTTT.

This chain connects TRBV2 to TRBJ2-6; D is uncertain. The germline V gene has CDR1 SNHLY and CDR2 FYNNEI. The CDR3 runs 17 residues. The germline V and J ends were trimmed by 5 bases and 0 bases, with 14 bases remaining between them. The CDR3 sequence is CASSLGSDPSGANVLTF. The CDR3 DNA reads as TGTGCCAGCAGTCTGGGCAGTGACCCCTCTGGGGCCAACGTCCTGACTTTC.

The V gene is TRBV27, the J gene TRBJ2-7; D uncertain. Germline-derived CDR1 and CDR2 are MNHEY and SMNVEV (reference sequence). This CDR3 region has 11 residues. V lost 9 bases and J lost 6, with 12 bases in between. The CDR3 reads CASSSPREQYF. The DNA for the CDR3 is TGTGCCAGTTCCTCGCCACGCGAGCAGTACTTC.

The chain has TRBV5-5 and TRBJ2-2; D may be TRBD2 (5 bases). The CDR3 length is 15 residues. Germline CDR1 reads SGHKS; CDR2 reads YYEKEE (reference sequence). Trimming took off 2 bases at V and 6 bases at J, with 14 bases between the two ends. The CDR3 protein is CASSFLALGPGELFF. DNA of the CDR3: TGTGCCAGCAGCTTCCTAGCACTGGGTCCCGGGGAGCTGTTTTTT.

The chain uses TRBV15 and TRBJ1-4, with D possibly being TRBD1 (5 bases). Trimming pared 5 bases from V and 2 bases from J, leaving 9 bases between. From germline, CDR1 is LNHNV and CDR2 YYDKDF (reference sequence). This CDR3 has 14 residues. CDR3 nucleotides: TGTGCCACCAGCGGGGGTCCGACTAATGAAAAACTGTTTTTT. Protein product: CATSGGPTNEKLFF.